These 8 T cell receptor beta chains were sequenced from one sample in a study of blood T cell repertoires in COVID-19. The repertoire was sequenced with immunoSEQ multiplex PCR; TCRdb's copy has only in-frame clones and lacks some. The data contain fewer than 300,000 clones, 90% of them singletons. The specimen was PBMCs or T cells enriched from blood (not recorded which). Receptors were obtained from a woman in her 30s who had recovered from COVID-19.

The V call is TRBV30, the J call TRBJ2-3; possible D gene TRBD1, 5 bases. The CDR3 sequence is 13 residues long. The germline V and J ends were trimmed by 6 bases and 0 bases, with 10 bases remaining between them. Germline CDR1 and CDR2: GTSNPN and SVGIG (reference sequence). This chain's CDR3 is CACRAGSTDTQYF. In DNA form, the CDR3 reads TGTGCCTGCCGGGCAGGGAGCACAGATACGCAGTATTTT.

The CDR3: CASSPGTGYTGELFF. In nucleotides, the CDR3 is TGTGCCAGCAGTCCCGGGACAGGGTACACCGGGGAGCTGTTTTTT. The chain couples TRBV7-8 to TRBJ2-2, with TRBD1 matching over 9 bases. Germline assignment: CDR1 SGHVS and CDR2 FQNEAQ. J was trimmed by 3 bases and V by 6 bases; bases with no gene match: 5. This CDR3 spans 15 amino acids.

This chain connects TRBV30 to TRBJ2-1; 9 bases fit TRBD2. Germline V gene data show CDR1 as GTSNPN and CDR2 as SVGIG (reference sequence). The junction had 17 bases not matched to a gene; V was cut back by 2 bases and J by 9 bases. The CDR3 spans 17 residues. The CDR3 DNA reads TGTGCCTGGAGTTCTCACCCTTTAGCGGGAGTTTTAGGTGAGCAGTTCTTC. It encodes CAWSSHPLAGVLGEQFF.

This chain links TRBV27 with TRBJ2-7; a possible D gene is TRBD1 (6 bases). V was clipped by 5 bases and J by 0 bases, with 14 bases between them. CDR3 length equals 15 residues. The germline CDR1 and CDR2 sequences are MNHEY and SMNVEV (reference sequence). DNA for the CDR3: TGTGCCAGCAGTCAAAGGGACACTAGCTCCTACGAGCAGTACTTC. It specifies CASSQRDTSSYEQYF.

This chain connects TRBV19 to TRBJ2-5; perhaps TRBD1 as D (6 bases). With 3 bases removed from V and 1 base from J, the gap between germline ends came to 15 bases. The germline V gene has CDR1 LNHDA and CDR2 SQIVND (reference sequence). CDR3 size: 16 residues. For the CDR3, the DNA is TGTGCCAGTAGTATGGGCAGGGGCAGGAGCCAAGAGACCCAGTACTTC. Translating it yields CASSMGRGRSQETQYF.

The chain has TRBV2 and TRBJ2-7; 8 positions match TRBD1. The CDR3 has 13 amino acids. V shed 7 bases, J shed 7 bases, and the junction held 9 bases outside the gene matches. From germline, CDR1 is SNHLY and CDR2 FYNNEI. CDR3 sequence (DNA): TGTGCCAGCAAGTGGACAGGGTTGGAAGAGCAGTACTTC. The encoded protein is CASKWTGLEEQYF.

The gene calls are TRBV9 and TRBJ2-3; D is undetermined. The V gene's germline CDR1 is SGDLS and CDR2 YYNGEE. V was cut by 3 bases and J by 4 bases, with 12 bases left in between. This CDR3 is 14 amino acids long. This chain's CDR3 is CASSAGRESDTQYF. The CDR3 region has the DNA TGTGCCAGCAGCGCCGGTCGCGAGTCAGATACGCAGTATTTT.

The rearrangement joins TRBV6-5 to TRBJ2-3, with D possibly being TRBD2 (5 bases). The germline CDR1 and CDR2 sequences are MNHEY and SVGAGI. CDR3 length: 13 residues. Trimming took 5 bases from V and 3 from J, leaving 9 bases between them. CDR3 DNA sequence: TGTGCCAGCAGTACGCCGGGAACAGATACGCAGTATTTT. It translates to CASSTPGTDTQYF.